The next 4 T cell receptor beta chains were all read from a single sample in a study of blood T cell repertoires in COVID-19. Sequencing was performed with immunoSEQ multiplex PCR; in TCRdb, only in-frame clones are kept and a portion is missing. The table lists some 150,000 clones, more than 75% of them singletons. Material: PBMCs or T cells enriched from blood (not recorded which). The receptors were sampled from a young woman with acute COVID-19.

The chain couples TRBV28 to TRBJ2-7, with a possible D match to TRBD1 (7 bases). The CDR3 runs 12 residues. CDR1 is MDHEN and CDR2 is SYDVKM in the germline V gene. V shed 8 bases and J shed 7 bases, with 15 bases lying between them. CDR3 sequence (DNA): TGTGCCAGCGGCATCAGGGGGAGGGAGCAGTACTTC. Its protein is CASGIRGREQYF. The whole variable domain, remainder taken from reference TRBV28 and TRBJ2-7, is DVKVTQSSRYLVKRTGEKVFLECVQDMDHENMFWYRQDPGLGLRLIYFSYDVKMKEKGDIPEGYSVSREKKERFSLILESASTNQTSMYLCASGIRGREQYFGPGTRLTVT.

The chain joins TRBV25-1 to TRBJ2-7; 9 nucleotides align to TRBD1. The CDR3 totals 14 residues. Germline V gene data show CDR1 as MGHDK and CDR2 as SYGVNS. With V trimmed by 6 bases and J by 3 bases, 6 bases remained unmatched. The CDR3 DNA reads TGTGCCAGCAGCGTAGGGACAGGGCTCTACGAGCAGTACTTC. It encodes CASSVGTGLYEQYF.

The chain employs TRBV5-6 and TRBJ1-1, with unresolved D. Germline V gives CDR1 SGHDT, CDR2 YYEEEE. Trimming removed 2 bases from V and 3 bases from J, with 14 bases in between. CDR3 size: 15 residues. DNA for the CDR3: TGTGCCAGCAGCTTTGGCCCTGCCCTTTACACTGAAGCTTTCTTT. Translated: CASSFGPALYTEAFF.

The chain recombines TRBV29-1 with TRBJ1-1; D is perhaps TRBD1 (6 bases). This CDR3 is built from 13 residues. Germline V gives CDR1 SQVTM, CDR2 ANQGSEA. Deletions cut 4 bases from V and 0 bases from J, with 9 bases between. CDR3 protein: CSVAGQMNTEAFF. In DNA form, the CDR3 reads TGCAGCGTTGCGGGACAAATGAACACTGAAGCTTTCTTT.